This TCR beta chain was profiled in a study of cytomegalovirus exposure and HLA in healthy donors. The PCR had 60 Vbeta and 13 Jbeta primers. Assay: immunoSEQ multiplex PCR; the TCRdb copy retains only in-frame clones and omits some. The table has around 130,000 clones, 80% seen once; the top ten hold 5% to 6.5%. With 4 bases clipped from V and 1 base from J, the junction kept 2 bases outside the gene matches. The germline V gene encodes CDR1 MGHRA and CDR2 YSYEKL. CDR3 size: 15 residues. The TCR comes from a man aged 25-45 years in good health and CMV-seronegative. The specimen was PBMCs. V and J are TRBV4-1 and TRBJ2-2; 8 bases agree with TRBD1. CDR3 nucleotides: TGCGCCAGCAGCCTAGGACAGGGGAACACCGGGGAGCTGTTTTTT. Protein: CASSLGQGNTGELFF.